This T cell receptor beta chain was documented in a study of T cells in tuberculosis. V gave up 4 bases and J gave up 3 bases, with 12 bases separating them. This CDR3 contains 14 residues. CDR1 is SGHRS and CDR2 is YFSETQ in the germline V gene. The study, taken as a whole, reports: Selection depended on which cryopreserved specimens were available.

Points on this clone: The target antigen is unknown.

This table comes from immunoSEQ multiplex PCR, and its TCRdb copy is limited to in-frame clones, with some not included. The sample shows fewer than 35,000 clones, about 95% of them seen only once. Sample: PBMCs. V is TRBV5-1 and J is TRBJ2-3; TRBD1 is a possible D gene (5 bases). The TCR originated in a donor aged 10 to 29 with latent tuberculosis or without tuberculosis infection. The CDR3 nucleotides read TGCGCCAGCAGCCCCGCACCAGGGACAGATACGCAGTATTTT. It encodes CASSPAPGTDTQYF.